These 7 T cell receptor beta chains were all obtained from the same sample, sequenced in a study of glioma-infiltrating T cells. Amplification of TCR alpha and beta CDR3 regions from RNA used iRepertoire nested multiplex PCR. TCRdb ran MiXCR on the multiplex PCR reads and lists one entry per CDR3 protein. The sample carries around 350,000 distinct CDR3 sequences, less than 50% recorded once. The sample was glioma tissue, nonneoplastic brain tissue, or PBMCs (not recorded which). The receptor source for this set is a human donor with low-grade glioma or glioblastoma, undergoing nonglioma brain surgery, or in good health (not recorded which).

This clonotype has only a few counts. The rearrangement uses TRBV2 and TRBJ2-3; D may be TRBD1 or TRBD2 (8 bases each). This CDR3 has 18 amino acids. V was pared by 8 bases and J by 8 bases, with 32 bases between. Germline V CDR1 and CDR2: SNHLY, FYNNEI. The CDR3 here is CASRGSHRGRTSYGTQYF. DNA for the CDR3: TGTGCCAGCCGGGGGTCCCACAGGGGGAGGACTAGCTACGGTACGCAGTATTTT.

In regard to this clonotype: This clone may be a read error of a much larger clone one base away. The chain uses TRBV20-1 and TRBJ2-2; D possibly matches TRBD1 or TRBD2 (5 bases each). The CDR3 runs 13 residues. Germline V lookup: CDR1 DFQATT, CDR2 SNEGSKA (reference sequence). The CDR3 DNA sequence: TGCAGTGCTAGAAAGGGGAACACCGGGGAGCTGCTTTTT. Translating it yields CSARKGNTGELLF.

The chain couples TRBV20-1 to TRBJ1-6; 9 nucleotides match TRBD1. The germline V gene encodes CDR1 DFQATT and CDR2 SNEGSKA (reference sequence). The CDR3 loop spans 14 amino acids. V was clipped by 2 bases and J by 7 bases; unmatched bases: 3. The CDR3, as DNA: TGCAGTGCTAGATGGACAGGGGAAAATTCACCCCTCCACTTT. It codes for CSARWTGENSPLHF.

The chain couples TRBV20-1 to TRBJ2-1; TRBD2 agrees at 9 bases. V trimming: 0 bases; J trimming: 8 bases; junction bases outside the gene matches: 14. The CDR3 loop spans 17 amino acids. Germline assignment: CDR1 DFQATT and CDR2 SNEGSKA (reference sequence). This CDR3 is CSARDPSAGGPGDEQFF. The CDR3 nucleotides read TGCAGTGCTAGAGATCCCAGCGCGGGAGGGCCCGGGGATGAGCAGTTCTTC.

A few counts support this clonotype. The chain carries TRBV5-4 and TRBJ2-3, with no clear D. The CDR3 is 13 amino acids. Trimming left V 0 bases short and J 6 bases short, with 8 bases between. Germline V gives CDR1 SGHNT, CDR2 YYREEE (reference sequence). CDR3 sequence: CASSLDQADTQYF. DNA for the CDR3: TGTGCCAGCAGCTTGGATCAGGCGGATACGCAGTATTTT.

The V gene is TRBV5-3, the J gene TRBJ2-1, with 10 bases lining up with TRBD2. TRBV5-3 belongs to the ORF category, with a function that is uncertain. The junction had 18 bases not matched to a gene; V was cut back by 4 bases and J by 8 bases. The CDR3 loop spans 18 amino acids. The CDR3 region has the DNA TGTGCCAGAAGCGCGAATTTAACCCCTAGCGGGAGTACCTATGAGCAGTTCTTC. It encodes CARSANLTPSGSTYEQFF.

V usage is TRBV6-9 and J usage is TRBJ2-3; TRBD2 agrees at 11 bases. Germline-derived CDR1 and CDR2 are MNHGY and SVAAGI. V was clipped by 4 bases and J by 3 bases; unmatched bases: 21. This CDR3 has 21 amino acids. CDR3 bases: TGTGCCAGCAGTTCCAACCGCCCCCAGCGACTAGCGGGAAGAGTAACAGATACGCAGTATTTT. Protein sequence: CASSSNRPQRLAGRVTDTQYF.